This TCR beta chain was documented in a study of T-cell memory formation after mild COVID-19. Findings and caveats of the study: For contracting clones, CD4+ ones sat mainly in CM and EM, CD8+ in EMRA.

This clonotype appeared a few times. Its antigen is still unknown. The germline gives CDR1 SQVTM, CDR2 ANQGSEA. The CDR3 length is 14 residues. Trimming removed 4 bases from V and 0 bases from J, with 13 bases in between. TCRdb processed the 5' RACE reads anew with MiXCR; each CDR3 protein has one entry. The sample yields some 210,000 distinct CDR3 sequences, around 20% seen once. Input material: PBMCs or a T cell subset sorted from them (not recorded which). The chain couples TRBV29-1 to TRBJ2-7, with D uncertain. This TCR was sampled from an adult woman who had mild COVID-19 (a few samples of this study predate the infection). Cell type and time point are not known. CDR3 nucleotides: TGCAGCGTTGGACGGAGTATGAGCTCCTACGAGCAGTACTTC. This sequence encodes CSVGRSMSSYEQYF.